The present entry profiles one TCR beta chain with its context. Unique molecular identifiers featured in how the TCRbeta library was prepared. MiXCR, applied by TCRdb to the PCR reads, yields one record per CDR3 protein. Of hundreds of thousands of distinct CDR3 sequences listed, about an eighth were seen once; the top ten hold 0.79%. The data belong to a study of T-cell reconstitution after alpha-beta-depleted transplantation in children. CDR1 LNHDA and CDR2 SQIVND come from the germline V gene (reference sequence). The CDR3 covers 16 residues. V was trimmed by 4 bases and J by 4 bases, leaving 17 bases between them.

The sample consisted of PBMCs, taken before TCRalphabeta/CD19-depleted stem cell transplant. The chain uses TRBV19 and TRBJ2-1; a possible D gene is TRBD1 (5 bases). The source is a girl aged 2-10 years with congenital amegakaryocytic thrombocytopenia, due to receive a stem cell transplant. This chain's CDR3 is CASSSTRYRSYNEQFF. Here the CDR3 DNA reads TGTGCCAGTAGTAGCACGAGGTACAGGTCTTACAATGAGCAGTTCTTC.